This T cell receptor (beta chain) was obtained from a study of T cell repertoires in cytomegalovirus infection. Background on the study: HLA-B-restricted CMV epitopes that are well studied were used alongside recently identified HLA-C-restricted ones. TCR beta signatures that were public indicated CMV infection and matching HLA type. Study results and limitations: There were HLA-C-restricted CMV-specific TCR beta clonotypes dominating the ex vivo response. Cumulated frequencies of public TCR beta families served to identify carriers of CMV plus the relevant HLA.

TCRdb re-derived calls from the reads in MiXCR, one entry per CDR3 protein. The sample consists of roughly 220,000 distinct CDR3 sequences, about 38% of them appearing once. The CDR3 spans 15 residues. Trimming removed 5 bases from V and 0 bases from J, with 10 bases in between. CDR1 and CDR2 (germline): SGHAT, FQNNGV. This clonotype has just a few counts. The target antigen is unknown. The starting material was CD8+ T cells from cultured PBMCs, obtained from culture after CMV antigen stimulation. The sequence derives from a human donor in good health (CMV status not recorded). Some clones in this sample may be carry-over from other donors' samples. The rearrangement links TRBV11-2 to TRBJ2-2, with D possibly being TRBD2 (5 bases). The CDR3 region is CASSGRGTNTGELFF. The CDR3 DNA is TGTGCCAGCAGCGGTCGGGGAACGAACACCGGGGAGCTGTTTTTT.